The 17 T cell receptor beta chains below all came from one sample that was sequenced in a study of T cells expressing NK-cell markers. After re-calling the 5' RACE reads, TCRdb lists one entry per CDR3 protein, DNA absent. The data include 300,000 to 500,000 distinct CDR3 sequences; the top ten clones carry about 10%. Sequencing input: blood T cells: a sorted CD56 or NKG2C T cell subset, CD4+ or CD8+ T cells, or bulk PBMC T cells (not recorded which). The receptors were gathered from a woman in her 50s in good health.

The rearrangement uses TRBV5-1 and TRBJ2-1; the TCRdb D gene call, TRBD1, has no DNA to confirm it. CDR1 is SGHRS, CDR2 YFSETQ, per germline. This CDR3 comprises 16 residues. This chain's CDR3 is CASSLVSYRVHNEQFF.

This chain uses TRBV10-3 with TRBJ2-2; TCRdb's assignment of TRBD2 cannot be checked, as there is no DNA. CDR1 is ENHRY, CDR2 SYGVKD, per germline. The CDR3 spans 14 residues. The CDR3 loop reads CAIRTGLNTGELFF.

The chain uses TRBV7-8 and TRBJ2-2; TCRdb calls TRBD2, which cannot be checked without DNA. The CDR3 loop spans 16 amino acids. Looked up from germline, CDR1 is SGHVS and CDR2 is FQNEAQ. The CDR3 protein is CASSYRAGGNTGELFF. Full variable domain (missing parts from reference TRBV7-8 and TRBJ2-2): GAGVSQSPRYKVAKRGQDVALRCDPISGHVSLFWYQQALGQGPEFLTYFQNEAQLDKSGLPSDRFFAERPEGSVSTLKIQRTQQEDSAVYLCASSYRAGGNTGELFFGEGSRLTVL.

This rearrangement joins TRBV9 to TRBJ2-1; TCRdb picks TRBD1, but there is no DNA to check that call. This CDR3 comprises 16 residues. CDR1 is SGDLS and CDR2 is YYNGEE in the germline V gene. Here the CDR3 reads CASSVEPQGKFNEQFF.

The rearrangement joins TRBV6-5 to TRBJ2-1; TCRdb's D gene call, TRBD1, goes unchecked for lack of DNA. The germline V gene encodes CDR1 MNHEY and CDR2 SVGAGI. The CDR3 length is 15 residues. The CDR3 is CASSKGDLSFDEQFF.

The chain uses TRBV29-1 and TRBJ1-2; the TCRdb call, TRBD1, lacks DNA for checking. The CDR3 length is 13 residues. Per the germline V gene, CDR1 is SQVTM and CDR2 is ANQGSEA. CDR3 residues: CSVALGTRYGYTF.

The chain combines TRBV5-1 with TRBJ2-5; TCRdb picks TRBD1, but there is no DNA to check that call. From germline, CDR1 is SGHRS and CDR2 YFSETQ. CDR3 length: 16 amino acids. The CDR3: CASSQYEGQGGETQYF. The full variable domain, in which reference TRBV5-1 and TRBJ2-5 provide the parts outside the CDR3, is KAGVTQTPRYLIKTRGQQVTLSCSPISGHRSVSWYQQTPGQGLQFLFEYFSETQRNKGNFPGRFSGRQFSNSRSEMNVSTLELGDSALYLCASSQYEGQGGETQYFGPGTRLLVL.

J is TRBJ2-7 and V is TRBV4-1; the TRBD2 assignment by TCRdb is unverifiable without DNA. This CDR3 has 14 amino acids. Germline values: CDR1 MGHRA, CDR2 YSYEKL. The CDR3 loop reads CASSPGPQDDEQYF.

The genes are TRBV3-1 and TRBJ2-1; no DNA is available, so the TRBD1 call from TCRdb remains unchecked. This CDR3 region has 15 residues. Germline V CDR1 and CDR2: LGHDT, YNNKEL (reference sequence). This CDR3 is CASSVNRVPRDEQFF.

The genes are TRBV27 and TRBJ2-7; TCRdb lists TRBD2, though no DNA is available to test this call. Germline CDR1 reads MNHEY; CDR2 reads SMNVEV (reference sequence). CDR3 length: 14 amino acids. The CDR3 sequence is CASSLASGAYEQYF.

The chain has TRBV9 and TRBJ2-5; TCRdb indicates TRBD2, and absent DNA this call remains unverified. The germline CDR1 and CDR2 sequences are SGDLS and YYNGEE. The CDR3 totals 15 residues. The CDR3 is CASSVGKGGQETQYF.

The chain joins TRBV29-1 to TRBJ2-7. Germline CDR1 and CDR2: SQVTM and ANQGSEA. This CDR3 comprises 12 residues. CDR3 loop: CSVEVGTYEQYF.

The chain recombines TRBV29-1 with TRBJ2-1. Germline V gene lookup returns CDR1 SQVTM and CDR2 ANQGSEA. The CDR3 contains 13 residues. CDR3 sequence reads: CSVDIYSYNEQFF.

V usage is TRBV11-1 and J usage is TRBJ2-2; without DNA, the TCRdb call of TRBD1 cannot be checked. The CDR3 loop spans 15 amino acids. The germline gives CDR1 SGHAT, CDR2 FQDESV (reference sequence). This chain's CDR3 is CASSSSGAGTGELFF.

The J gene is TRBJ2-3, the V gene TRBV3-1; TCRdb reports TRBD2, a call that lacks DNA to check it against. This CDR3 comprises 15 residues. Germline CDR1 reads LGHDT; CDR2 reads YNNKEL (reference sequence). CDR3 loop: CASSQGTPSPDTQYF.

The chain joins TRBV12-3 or TRBV12-4 to TRBJ2-3; the TCRdb call, TRBD2, lacks DNA for checking. This CDR3 comprises 13 residues. The CDR3 loop reads CASKRELTDTQYF.

The chain joins TRBV27 to TRBJ1-6. The V gene's germline CDR1 is MNHEY and CDR2 SMNVEV (reference sequence). The CDR3 extends over 13 amino acids. CDR3: CASARQRNSPLHF.